This T cell receptor beta chain was identified in a study of blood T cell repertoires in COVID-19. On the study more broadly: PBMCs, B-cell-depleted T cells, or T cells provided the cDNA or gDNA that made up the material.

Those enrolled, adults aged roughly 18 to 89 years, came from roughly 23 US areas. Here immunoSEQ multiplex PCR was the method, and the copy in TCRdb shows in-frame clones only, minus some. The sample lists 300,000 to 450,000 clones, 88% occurring once. This CDR3 contains 13 residues. Germline assignment: CDR1 WSHSY and CDR2 SAAADI. V was trimmed by 3 bases and J by 7 bases, leaving 12 bases between them. The receptor was isolated from a woman aged 18-30 years who had recovered from COVID-19. Source material: PBMCs or T cells enriched from blood (not recorded which). J is TRBJ2-5 and V is TRBV10-2; D is unresolved. DNA for the CDR3: TGCGCCAGCAGTGAAGCAGTTCCAGGGACCCAGTACTTC. Protein sequence: CASSEAVPGTQYF.